Described below is a single T cell receptor beta chain sequence and its context. This clonotype has a count of ten or more. Its antigen is currently not known. Base-call qualities are not available, and no considerably larger clone is one nucleotide away. The record originates from a study of early T cells in non-severe SARS-CoV-2 infection (dated by TCRdb to 2020 to 2023). Context from the whole study: Because TCR sequencing relied on bulk RNA taken from unsorted whole blood, pairing of alpha and beta chains was not possible. The full study reports these points: VDJdb matching was skewed toward anti-spike CD8 responses, so virus-specific expansions were likely underestimated and private and CD4 specificities were missed.

This was a case-control study nested in a cohort of healthcare workers in London, UK, who had nasopharyngeal swab PCR tests and blood samples taken every week. Healthcare workers were recruited during the week of the UK lockdown, between 23 and 31 March 2020, and followed weekly for up to roughly 16 weeks. Receptors were amplified or captured by 5' RACE. The sequencer listed for this sample is NextSeq 500. To correct for sequencing error and PCR bias, the TCR library protocol tagged individual cDNA molecules with unique molecular identifiers. Sequencing covered both TCR alpha and beta chains, and within each sample the abundances of alpha and beta sequences were tightly co-correlated. On the authors' methods: Decombinator V4 was used to annotate the V gene, J gene and CDR3 of the TCR sequences. Expanded TCRs were defined as changing significantly between any two time points under a Poisson model with p below 0.0001. Abundances of TCRs were expressed as counts per million after normalisation to the total number of TCRs sequenced in each sample. MAIT TCRs were defined by TRAV1-2 paired with TRAJ12, TRAJ20 or TRAJ33, and iNKT TCRs by TRAV10 paired with TRAJ18. VDJdb, accessed 1 November 2021, was searched for CMV, EBV and SARS-CoV-2 annotated TCRs, excluding TCRs annotated for multiple antigens. TCRdb passed the public sequencing reads through fastp at Q25 and MiXCR, retaining productive beta sequences. Merged by CDR3 protein, the rows form single entries marked with the most common genes and DNA. Here the V and J calls rest on TCRdb's processing, not on the authors' analysis. In all, the sample holds approximately 41,000 distinct CDR3 sequences, and 3.5% to 5% of those were seen once. Roughly 15% of the sample goes to the ten largest clones.

The germline V gene yields SGHVS for CDR1 and FNYEAQ for CDR2. Trimming takes 0 bases off V and 5 bases off J; junction bases not matched to a gene: 5. Taken from cysteine to phenylalanine, the CDR3 has 16 residues. Of the read, only the CDR3 DNA is kept; its 48 bases are in frame from base 1. This receptor was taken from an adult who was a healthcare worker with PCR-confirmed SARS-CoV-2 infection or an uninfected control (not recorded which). Recombination joined TRBV7-6 with TRBJ2-1; 9 nucleotides in the junction match TRBD2. The material sequenced was whole blood. The CDR3 reads as follows: CASSLARAGGHNEQFF. The DNA reads TGTGCCAGCAGCTTAGCAAGAGCGGGGGGACACAATGAGCAGTTCTTC.